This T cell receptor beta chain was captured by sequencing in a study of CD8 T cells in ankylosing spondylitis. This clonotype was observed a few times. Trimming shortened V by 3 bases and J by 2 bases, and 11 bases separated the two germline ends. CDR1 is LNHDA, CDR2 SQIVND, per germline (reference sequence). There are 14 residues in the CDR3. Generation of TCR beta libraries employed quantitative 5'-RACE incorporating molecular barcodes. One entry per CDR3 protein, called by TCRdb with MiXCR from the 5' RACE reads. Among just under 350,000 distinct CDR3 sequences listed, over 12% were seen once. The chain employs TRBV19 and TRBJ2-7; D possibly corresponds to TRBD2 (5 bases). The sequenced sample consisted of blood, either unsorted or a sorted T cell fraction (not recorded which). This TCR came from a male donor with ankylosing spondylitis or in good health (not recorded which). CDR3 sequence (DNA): TGTGCCAGTAGTATCGTAGGAGGACCCTACGAGCAGTACTTC. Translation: CASSIVGGPYEQYF. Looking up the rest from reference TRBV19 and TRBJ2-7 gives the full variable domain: DGGITQSPKYLFRKEGQNVTLSCEQNLNHDAMYWYRQDPGQGLRLIYYSQIVNDFQKGDIAEGYSVSREKKESFPLTVTSAQKNPTAFYLCASSIVGGPYEQYFGPGTRLTVT.